What follows are 16 T cell receptor beta chains derived from one specimen sequenced in a study of CD8 T cells in Susac syndrome. Random-hexamer reverse transcription was applied to roughly 0.45 to 1 ug RNA. MiXCR, applied by TCRdb to the immunoSEQ multiplex PCR reads, yields one record per CDR3 protein. The repertoire holds around 200,000 distinct CDR3 sequences, with 95% as singletons. The sequenced material came from CD4+ T cells from PBMCs. The source is a human donor in good health.

This clonotype was seen just once. The chain recombines TRBV3-1 with TRBJ2-2, with D maybe TRBD2 (5 bases). The V end was cut by 6 bases, the J end by 6 bases, with 11 bases between. Per germline, CDR1 LGHDT and CDR2 YNNKEL (reference sequence). The CDR3 runs 13 residues. CDR3 sequence: CASRPPRAGELFF. CDR3 bases: TGTGCCAGCAGACCCCCGAGGGCCGGGGAGCTGTTTTTT.

The gene calls are TRBV20-1 and TRBJ2-7, with D perhaps assigned TRBD1 or TRBD2 (6 bases each). The CDR3 length is 14 residues. Trimming removed 0 bases from V and 2 bases from J, with 11 bases in between. The germline CDR1 and CDR2 sequences are DFQATT and SNEGSKA (reference sequence). The CDR3 sequence: CSARDAGHPYEQYF. The CDR3 DNA sequence: TGCAGTGCTAGAGACGCGGGACACCCCTACGAGCAGTACTTC.

The rearrangement joins TRBV9 to TRBJ1-1; weak D call: TRBD1 (6 bases). V lost 4 bases and J lost 1, with 14 bases in between. This CDR3 contains 15 residues. The germline V gene encodes CDR1 SGDLS and CDR2 YYNGEE. The CDR3 DNA sequence: TGTGCCAGCAGCACACTTTCGGGGGCGAACACTGAAGCTTTCTTT. Its translation is CASSTLSGANTEAFF.

The V call is TRBV3-1, the J call TRBJ2-3; 10 nucleotides line up with TRBD1. Trimming cost V 3 bases and J 6 bases; bases outside gene matches: 9. In germline, CDR1 is LGHDT, CDR2 YNNKEL (reference sequence). This CDR3 comprises 16 residues. CDR3 amino acids: CASSHRGQGIEDTQYF. For the CDR3, the DNA is TGTGCCAGCAGCCATAGGGGACAGGGGATTGAGGATACGCAGTATTTT.

V is TRBV2 and J is TRBJ2-7, with D uncertain. CDR1 and CDR2 (germline): SNHLY, FYNNEI. The CDR3 spans 12 residues. Trimming took off 5 bases at V and 1 base at J, with 6 bases between the two ends. In DNA form, the CDR3 reads TGTGCCAGCAGTCGTCAATCCTACGAGCAGTACGTC. This encodes CASSRQSYEQYV.

CDR3 region: CASSLARGMTSGYTF. CDR3 DNA: TGTGCCAGCAGCTTGGCCCGGGGAATGACGAGTGGCTACACCTTC. This sequence joins TRBV5-6 and TRBJ1-2; D remains unclear. Trimming took 0 bases from V and 7 from J, leaving 16 bases between them. The CDR3 consists of 15 residues. The germline V gene has CDR1 SGHDT and CDR2 YYEEEE. The complete variable domain, with remaining parts taken from reference TRBV5-6 and TRBJ1-2, reads DAGVTQSPTHLIKTRGQQVTLRCSPKSGHDTVSWYQQALGQGPQFIFQYYEEEERQRGNFPDRFSGHQFPNYSSELNVNALLLGDSALYLCASSLARGMTSGYTFGSGTRLTVV.

This sequence joins TRBV3-1 and TRBJ2-2; no firm D call. The CDR3 runs to 13 residues. Trimming cost V 0 bases and J 7 bases, with 6 bases left between them. Looked up from germline, CDR1 is LGHDT and CDR2 is YNNKEL (reference sequence). The CDR3 spells CASSQELHGELFF. The CDR3 DNA reads TGTGCCAGCAGCCAAGAGCTTCACGGGGAGCTGTTTTTT.

The V gene is TRBV20-1, the J gene TRBJ1-6; D is undetermined. This CDR3 has 13 amino acids. The germline CDR1 and CDR2 sequences are DFQATT and SNEGSKA (reference sequence). V shed 2 bases and J shed 10 bases, with 12 bases lying between them. The DNA of the CDR3 is TGCAGTGCTAGACATGGTCCGGACTCACCCCTCCACTTT. Amino acids: CSARHGPDSPLHF.

The chain couples TRBV27 to TRBJ2-1; D is unresolved. Trimming shortened V by 4 bases and J by 2 bases, and 12 bases separated the two germline ends. Germline lookup yields CDR1 MNHEY and CDR2 SMNVEV (reference sequence). The length of the CDR3 is 15 residues. The CDR3 sequence is CASSSTTRTYNEQFF. CDR3 nucleotide sequence: TGTGCCAGCAGTTCCACAACGAGAACCTACAATGAGCAGTTCTTC.

This chain joins TRBV27 and TRBJ2-3; the match to TRBD1 covers 9 bases. Germline V gene lookup returns CDR1 MNHEY and CDR2 SMNVEV (reference sequence). The CDR3 consists of 14 residues. The trim removed 7 bases at V and 14 bases at J, leaving 16 bases unmatched. The CDR3, as DNA: TGTGCCAGCATAATACAGGGGGCGCGCGGGAGAACGTATTTT. Its protein product is CASIIQGARGRTYF.

The genes are TRBV7-2 and TRBJ2-5, with 10 nucleotides matching TRBD2. The CDR3 is 16 amino acids. CDR1 is SGHTA, CDR2 FQGNSA, per germline. With V trimmed by 4 bases and J by 4 bases, 9 bases remained unmatched. The CDR3 is CASSSPLAGEGETQYF. CDR3 DNA sequence: TGTGCCAGCAGCTCCCCGCTAGCGGGAGAGGGAGAGACCCAGTACTTC.

The gene calls are TRBV2 and TRBJ2-7; D remains unclear. This CDR3 has 14 residues. Germline V lookup: CDR1 SNHLY, CDR2 FYNNEI. V gave up 4 bases and J gave up 6 bases, with 16 bases separating them. CDR3 sequence (DNA): TGTGCCAGCAGTGCGACTCCCTTAACCGGCGAGCAGTACGTC. It translates to CASSATPLTGEQYV.

The chain combines TRBV15 with TRBJ1-1; D unclear. Germline CDR1 and CDR2: LNHNV and YYDKDF (reference sequence). This CDR3 has 13 amino acids. The germline V and J ends were trimmed by 5 bases and 0 bases, with 7 bases remaining between them. CDR3 sequence (DNA): TGTGCCACCAGCGGCCCTTTGAACACTGAAGCTTTCTTT. Translated, it gives CATSGPLNTEAFF.

The rearrangement joins TRBV29-1 to TRBJ2-6, with D uncertain. With 5 bases removed from V and 4 bases from J, the gap between germline ends came to 9 bases. The CDR3 contains 13 residues. CDR1 is SQVTM, CDR2 ANQGSEA, per germline. In nucleotides, the CDR3 is TGCAGCGTTCTAAGGCCCGGGGCCAACGTCCTGACTTTC. Translated, it gives CSVLRPGANVLTF.

This sequence joins TRBV27 and TRBJ2-5; D is ambiguous. Looked up from germline, CDR1 is MNHEY and CDR2 is SMNVEV (reference sequence). This CDR3 has 13 residues. Trimming left V 4 bases short and J 2 bases short, with 8 bases between. The CDR3 reads CASSSTEQETQYF. CDR3 DNA: TGTGCCAGCAGTTCAACAGAACAAGAGACCCAGTACTTC.

The chain recombines TRBV12-3 or TRBV12-4 with TRBJ2-5; D is perhaps TRBD1 (8 bases). The CDR3 extends over 13 amino acids. Trimming took 5 bases from V and 5 from J, leaving 12 bases between them. The CDR3 sequence is CASSDRGGETQYF. DNA for the CDR3: TGTGCCAGCAGTGACAGGGGAGGGGAGACCCAGTACTTC.